The sequence of this TCR beta chain was determined in a study of T cell repertoires in cytomegalovirus infection. Background on the study: CMV epitopes in the study were HLA-C-restricted (recently identified) and HLA-B-restricted (well studied).

This clonotype has at least ten counts. The antigen is undetermined. The V gene's germline CDR1 is MDHEN and CDR2 SYDVKM. The V and J ends lost 3 bases and 4 bases respectively, with 18 bases between them. The CDR3 loop spans 16 amino acids. TCRdb reprocessed the reads via MiXCR and lists one record per CDR3 protein. The profile covers approximately 280,000 distinct CDR3 sequences, with 22% appearing a single time and roughly a fifth taken by the ten largest. The sample consisted of cultured PBMCs, taken from culture after CMV antigen stimulation. The chain uses TRBV28 and TRBJ2-5, with D possibly TRBD1 on 5 matching bases. The origin of this receptor is a human donor in good health (CMV status not recorded). Some clones in this sample may be carry-over from other donors' samples. The CDR3 DNA follows: TGTGCCAGCAGTTTGTCTAGGGGATCTCAGGGAGAGACCCAGTACTTC. Translation: CASSLSRGSQGETQYF.